The 32 T cell receptor beta chains listed next were all sequenced from one sample in a study of cytomegalovirus exposure and HLA in healthy donors. TCRdb's copy holds only in-frame clones and misses some; the assay was immunoSEQ multiplex PCR. This repertoire shows some 150,000 clones, approximately 91% found once; its top ten account for roughly 0.7%. Sequenced material: PBMCs. All receptors derive from a man in his late teens or twenties in good health and CMV-seronegative.

V and J are TRBV10-1 and TRBJ2-3, with 8 bases lining up with TRBD1. The CDR3 totals 15 residues. Germline CDR1 and CDR2: WNHNN and SYGVQD (reference sequence). Losses at the gene ends were 5 bases for V and 3 bases for J; bases not matched to a gene: 7. CDR3 DNA: TGCGCCAGCAGTAGACGACAGGGGCCTACAGATACGCAGTATTTT. It translates to CASSRRQGPTDTQYF.

The chain links TRBV11-2 to TRBJ1-2; 8 bases align to TRBD1. V lost 5 bases and J lost 8; bases outside the gene matches: 10. CDR1 is SGHAT, CDR2 FQNNGV, per germline. CDR3 length: 14 residues. The CDR3 loop reads CASSNTGGVRGYTF. The CDR3 bases are TGTGCCAGCAGCAACACAGGGGGTGTTCGGGGCTACACCTTC.

This rearrangement joins TRBV29-1 to TRBJ1-2; the D is unclear. This CDR3 comprises 11 residues. With 3 bases removed from V and 6 bases from J, the gap between germline ends came to 8 bases. In germline, CDR1 is SQVTM, CDR2 ANQGSEA. This CDR3 is CSVEAGHGYTF. The CDR3 nucleotides read TGCAGCGTTGAGGCAGGCCATGGCTACACCTTC.

The rearrangement uses TRBV7-8 and TRBJ2-7; maybe TRBD1 (6 bases). From germline, CDR1 is SGHVS and CDR2 FQNEAQ. The CDR3 extends over 15 amino acids. Trimming removed 3 bases from V and 3 bases from J, with 15 bases in between. The CDR3 region is CASSFPRTDYYEQYF. The CDR3 region has the DNA TGTGCCAGCAGCTTCCCCCGGACAGACTACTACGAGCAGTACTTC.

V usage is TRBV15 and J usage is TRBJ1-3; 10 nucleotides agree with TRBD1. V shed 5 bases, J shed 8 bases, and the junction held 9 bases outside the gene matches. The CDR3 sequence is 15 residues long. Germline V lookup: CDR1 LNHNV, CDR2 YYDKDF (reference sequence). In nucleotides, the CDR3 is TGTGCCACCAGCCCAGGGGACAGGGGTGAGGACACCATATATTTT. Residues: CATSPGDRGEDTIYF.

The chain links TRBV7-2 to TRBJ2-7, with D maybe TRBD2 (6 bases). CDR3 length equals 13 residues. V lost 2 bases and J lost 5, with 10 bases in between. CDR1 and CDR2 from the germline V gene are SGHTA and FQGNSA. For the CDR3, the DNA is TGTGCCAGCAGCTTACGAGGAGGGAACGAGCAGTACTTC. This codes for CASSLRGGNEQYF.

This chain links TRBV5-1 with TRBJ2-1; possible D gene TRBD2, 5 bases. Germline loops: CDR1 SGHRS, CDR2 YFSETQ. CDR3 length: 15 residues. Trimming shortened V by 0 bases and J by 5 bases, and 12 bases separated the two germline ends. The CDR3 sequence: CASSLAPRADNEQFF. CDR3 nucleotides: TGCGCCAGCAGCTTGGCTCCGCGGGCGGACAATGAGCAGTTCTTC. Based on the CDR3 plus reference TRBV5-1 and TRBJ2-1, the full variable domain is KAGVTQTPRYLIKTRGQQVTLSCSPISGHRSVSWYQQTPGQGLQFLFEYFSETQRNKGNFPGRFSGRQFSNSRSEMNVSTLELGDSALYLCASSLAPRADNEQFFGPGTRLTVL.

The chain is built from TRBV7-6 and TRBJ2-7; TRBD2 agrees at 7 bases. V lost 9 bases and J lost 6; bases outside the gene matches: 5. This CDR3 is built from 11 residues. The germline gives CDR1 SGHVS, CDR2 FNYEAQ. CDR3 in amino acids: CARSRGSEQYF. Written as DNA, the CDR3 is TGTGCCAGATCGCGGGGGAGCGAGCAGTACTTC. Drawing the rest from reference TRBV7-6 and TRBJ2-7, the complete variable domain is GAGVSQSPRYKVTKRGQDVALRCDPISGHVSLYWYRQALGQGPEFLTYFNYEAQQDKSGLPNDRFSAERPEGSISTLTIQRTEQRDSAMYRCARSRGSEQYFGPGTRLTVT.

As DNA, the CDR3 is TGCGCCAGCAGCCTGAGACCGACAGAAACCTATGGCTACACCTTC. It codes for CASSLRPTETYGYTF. The chain is built from TRBV5-1 and TRBJ1-2; possible D gene TRBD1, 5 bases. The CDR3 runs to 15 residues. Per germline, CDR1 SGHRS and CDR2 YFSETQ. V lost 4 bases to trimming and J lost 4 bases, with 17 bases between them.

The rearrangement joins TRBV5-8 to TRBJ1-4; TRBD1 agrees at 8 bases. Germline lookup yields CDR1 SGHTS and CDR2 YDEGEE. The J segment lost 8 bases and the V segment lost 3 bases, leaving 6 bases of the junction unmatched. The CDR3 consists of 14 residues. The CDR3 DNA is TGTGCCAGCAGCTCCCAGGGGGCTTGGGAAAAACTGTTTTTT. It yields the protein CASSSQGAWEKLFF.

This chain joins TRBV2 and TRBJ2-2; the match to TRBD2 covers 8 bases. Germline loops: CDR1 SNHLY, CDR2 FYNNEI. Trimming at V came to 5 bases and at J to 5 bases, leaving 7 bases not matched to a gene. The CDR3 runs to 15 residues. The CDR3 reads CASSPGLGRTGELFF. CDR3 in DNA: TGTGCCAGCAGTCCGGGACTAGGTAGAACCGGGGAGCTGTTTTTT.

The rearrangement links TRBV5-1 to TRBJ2-1; D gene uncertain. Trimming pared 0 bases from V and 1 base from J, leaving 11 bases between. This CDR3 region has 16 residues. Germline V CDR1 and CDR2: SGHRS, YFSETQ. The CDR3 DNA reads as TGCGCCAGCAGCTTGGTTTCGGGTACATCCTACAATGAGCAGTTCTTC. Encoded protein: CASSLVSGTSYNEQFF.

This clone was observed once. J is TRBJ2-1 and V is TRBV7-9; D is perhaps TRBD2 (7 bases). The V end lost 5 bases, the J end lost 9 bases, and 20 bases lay between the germline ends. Germline lookup yields CDR1 SEHNR and CDR2 FQNEAQ (reference sequence). This CDR3 is 15 amino acids long. Here the CDR3 reads CASSRGASIPPEQFF. CDR3 in DNA: TGTGCCAGCAGCCGGGGGGCTAGTATCCCCCCTGAGCAGTTCTTC.

This chain links TRBV27 with TRBJ2-7, with D unclear. Germline V gene lookup returns CDR1 MNHEY and CDR2 SMNVEV (reference sequence). This CDR3 comprises 13 residues. Between the trimmed V and J ends, which lost 8 bases and 4 bases, there was a span of 15 bases. The CDR3: CASRRSISYEQYV. Written as DNA, the CDR3 is TGTGCCAGCCGGAGAAGCATTTCGTACGAGCAGTACGTC.

The chain couples TRBV6-5 to TRBJ1-2; the D is unclear. Germline V gene data show CDR1 as MNHEY and CDR2 as SVGAGI. Trimming shortened V by 0 bases and J by 1 base, and 6 bases separated the two germline ends. The CDR3 has 14 residues. CDR3 protein: CASSYSRDNYGYTF. Here the CDR3 DNA reads TGTGCCAGCAGTTACTCGAGGGATAACTATGGCTACACCTTC.

The chain employs TRBV5-1 and TRBJ2-3; 7 nucleotides line up with TRBD1. Germline V gene data show CDR1 as SGHRS and CDR2 as YFSETQ. There are 14 residues in the CDR3. V gave up 3 bases and J gave up 4 bases; unmatched junction bases: 5. As DNA, the CDR3 is TGCGCCAGCAGCTGGCAGGGGGTTTCAGATACGCAGTATTTT. It encodes CASSWQGVSDTQYF.

V and J are TRBV5-4 and TRBJ2-1; TRBD1 matches 7 bases. The junction had 2 bases not matched to a gene; V was cut back by 4 bases and J by 7 bases. Germline CDR1 and CDR2: SGHNT and YYREEE (reference sequence). There are 12 residues in the CDR3. The chain's CDR3 is CASSNRGNEQFF. The CDR3 DNA sequence: TGTGCCAGCAGCAACAGGGGTAATGAGCAGTTCTTC.

This clone was recorded only once. The chain combines TRBV7-7 with TRBJ1-3; the D gene is possibly TRBD1 (5 bases). In germline, CDR1 is SSHAT, CDR2 FNYEAQ (reference sequence). The V end was cut by 1 base, the J end by 11 bases, with 12 bases between. The CDR3 runs 13 residues. The CDR3 spells CASSLGVDSPIYF. CDR3 bases: TGTGCCAGCAGCTTAGGCGTCGACAGTCCCATATATTTT.

The V and J genes are TRBV19 and TRBJ1-3; the D gene is possibly TRBD1 (6 bases). V dropped 6 bases and J dropped 4 bases, with 13 bases sitting between them. This CDR3 has 14 amino acids. Per the germline V gene, CDR1 is LNHDA and CDR2 is SQIVND (reference sequence). The DNA of the CDR3 is TGTGCCAGTAGCCACACAGGGTTCGGAAACACCATATATTTT. Residues: CASSHTGFGNTIYF.

This sequence joins TRBV7-9 and TRBJ1-4; possible D gene TRBD1, 5 bases. The germline V and J ends were trimmed by 5 bases and 13 bases, with 17 bases remaining between them. The CDR3 totals 13 residues. CDR1 is SEHNR, CDR2 FQNEAQ, per germline (reference sequence). CDR3 in amino acids: CASSPHVTGPLFF. The CDR3, as DNA: TGTGCCAGCAGCCCCCATGTAACAGGCCCACTGTTTTTT.

This chain joins TRBV29-1 and TRBJ2-3; 9 positions agree with TRBD1. The CDR3 length is 12 residues. CDR1 SQVTM and CDR2 ANQGSEA come from the germline V gene. V trimming: 7 bases; J trimming: 4 bases; junction bases outside the gene matches: 3. The CDR3: CSATGGADTQYF. CDR3 in DNA: TGCAGCGCTACAGGGGGCGCAGATACGCAGTATTTT.

This chain uses TRBV29-1 with TRBJ2-6; D gene unclear. The CDR3 loop spans 14 amino acids. Germline CDR1 and CDR2: SQVTM and ANQGSEA. The V and J ends lost 6 bases and 1 base respectively, with 10 bases between them. The CDR3 sequence is CSVSGDSGANVLTF. As DNA, the CDR3 is TGCAGCGTATCAGGTGATTCTGGGGCCAACGTCCTGACTTTC.

The CDR3 nucleotides read TGTGCCAGCAGCTTTGTGGGGACTAGCGGGACCCTTCGCACAGATACGCAGTATTTT. Residues: CASSFVGTSGTLRTDTQYF. The V call is TRBV12-1, the J call TRBJ2-3; the D call TRBD2 from the table was never checked on the DNA. TRBV12-1 is given as a pseudogene. CDR3 size: 19 residues.

The chain recombines TRBV6-1 with TRBJ1-1; D call uncertain. V was shortened by 2 bases and J by 2 bases, with 9 bases between the two germline ends. Germline loops: CDR1 MNHNS, CDR2 SASEGT. The CDR3 consists of 14 residues. The CDR3 protein is CASSERYRNTEAFF. CDR3 bases: TGTGCCAGCAGTGAACGGTACAGAAACACTGAAGCTTTCTTT.

This clone was counted between two and nine times. The rearrangement links TRBV2 to TRBJ2-7; no clear D. Germline CDR1 and CDR2: SNHLY and FYNNEI. This CDR3 is 10 amino acids long. V lost 11 bases, J lost 6 bases, and 11 bases lay in between. This CDR3 reads CARAQPEQYV. The CDR3, as DNA: TGTGCCCGCGCACAGCCCGAGCAGTACGTC.

The chain uses TRBV25-1 and TRBJ2-1; D is unclear. Trimming removed 1 base at V and 6 bases at J, with 10 bases between. CDR1 MGHDK and CDR2 SYGVNS come from the germline V gene. The CDR3 contains 14 residues. The CDR3 nucleotides are TGTGCCAGCAGTGAATTCTCTAGTTTCAATGAGCAGTTCTTC. Translation gives CASSEFSSFNEQFF.

V is TRBV10-3 and J is TRBJ2-5, with TRBD1 as a possible D gene (6 bases). CDR1 is ENHRY, CDR2 SYGVKD, per germline. Trimming removed 5 bases at V and 4 bases at J, with 20 bases between. The CDR3 sequence is 16 residues long. In DNA form, the CDR3 reads TGTGCCATCAGTCGACAGGCCGGCCTAAAACCAGAGACCCAGTACTTC. Translated, it gives CAISRQAGLKPETQYF.

The table lists this clone with a count of one. The rearrangement uses TRBV10-3 and TRBJ1-2; the D gene is possibly TRBD1 (5 bases). The CDR3 runs 13 residues. Trimming removed 8 bases at V and 8 bases at J, with 18 bases between. CDR1 and CDR2 from the germline V gene are ENHRY and SYGVKD. CDR3 sequence reads: CAIGTPLTDGYTF. CDR3 in DNA: TGTGCCATCGGGACTCCCCTTACTGACGGCTACACCTTC.

The chain is built from TRBV10-3 and TRBJ2-3; 7 nucleotides line up with TRBD2. The ends lost 5 bases at V and 0 bases at J; junction bases unmatched: 11. Per the germline V gene, CDR1 is ENHRY and CDR2 is SYGVKD. The CDR3 loop spans 17 amino acids. CDR3 bases: TGTGCCATCAGTCCGAGGTCCCCTAGCGGCAGCACAGATACGCAGTATTTT. This sequence encodes CAISPRSPSGSTDTQYF.

This rearrangement joins TRBV7-8 to TRBJ2-5; no firm D call. The CDR3 contains 11 residues. CDR1 SGHVS and CDR2 FQNEAQ come from the germline V gene. V was cut by 5 bases and J by 2 bases, with 3 bases left in between. The CDR3 here is CASSAQETQYF. As DNA, the CDR3 is TGTGCCAGCAGCGCGCAAGAGACCCAGTACTTC.

The chain is built from TRBV7-3 and TRBJ2-2, with 9 bases fitting TRBD1. This CDR3 is 14 amino acids long. V lost 5 bases and J lost 8; bases outside the gene matches: 6. Germline-derived CDR1 and CDR2 are SGHTA and FQGTGA. CDR3: CASSAGQGTGELFF. CDR3 sequence (DNA): TGTGCCAGCAGCGCTGGACAGGGGACGGGGGAGCTGTTTTTT.

This rearrangement joins TRBV6-5 to TRBJ1-2, with a possible D match to TRBD1 (6 bases). The germline V and J ends were trimmed by 6 bases and 2 bases, with 13 bases remaining between them. The CDR3 sequence is 14 residues long. The germline gives CDR1 MNHEY, CDR2 SVGAGI. The CDR3: CASRQQGKNYGYTF. The CDR3 DNA reads TGTGCCAGCAGGCAACAGGGAAAAAACTATGGCTACACCTTC.